The 19 T cell receptor beta chains below were found in one sample sequenced in a study of T-cell reconstitution after alpha-beta-depleted transplantation in children. Molecular barcoding with unique molecular identifiers was used for the TCRbeta library. MiXCR was run by TCRdb on the PCR reads, yielding one entry per CDR3 protein. The profile shows about 110,000 distinct CDR3 sequences, around 6.4% of them singletons. The source material was PBMCs, mostly from graft donor cells, sampled 360 days after TCRalphabeta/CD19-depleted stem cell transplant. The receptors were sampled from a male patient aged 2 to 10 who had a stem cell transplant for acute lymphoblastic leukemia, so the T cells may come from the graft donor.

This sequence joins TRBV6-5 and TRBJ1-2, with D perhaps matching TRBD1 (6 bases). Germline values: CDR1 MNHEY, CDR2 SVGAGI. CDR3 size: 14 residues. V lost 4 bases and J 5 bases, leaving 14 bases between the germline ends. This CDR3 is CASSFTGPRYGYTF. CDR3 nucleotide sequence: TGTGCCAGCAGTTTCACAGGGCCTAGGTATGGCTACACCTTC.

The chain recombines TRBV6-1 with TRBJ2-7, with TRBD1 matching 10 bases. The CDR3 runs to 15 residues. From germline, CDR1 is MNHNS and CDR2 SASEGT. V trimming: 6 bases; J trimming: 2 bases; junction bases outside the gene matches: 7. The CDR3 spells CASSPRTGGPYEQYF. CDR3 nucleotides: TGTGCCAGCAGCCCGAGGACAGGGGGTCCCTACGAGCAGTACTTC.

This clonotype showed up many times. V and J are TRBV7-9 and TRBJ1-1; D gene ambiguous. The CDR3 consists of 14 residues. Trimming removed 3 bases at V and 4 bases at J, with 12 bases between. The germline CDR1 and CDR2 sequences are SEHNR and FQNEAQ (reference sequence). The CDR3 reads CASSFGSTGTEAFF. DNA of the CDR3: TGTGCCAGCAGCTTCGGATCCACGGGCACTGAAGCTTTCTTT.

The CDR3 bases are TGTGCCAGCAGCTCTAGTGGGGCCACAGATACGCAGTATTTT. Translating it yields CASSSSGATDTQYF. The chain recombines TRBV7-9 with TRBJ2-3; TRBD1 is a possible D gene (5 bases). CDR3 length equals 14 residues. The V gene lost 4 bases and the J gene lost 2 bases, with 10 bases spanning the gap. Germline-derived CDR1 and CDR2 are SEHNR and FQNEAQ (reference sequence).

This clonotype has a count of ten or more. The chain carries TRBV10-3 and TRBJ2-6; D is possibly TRBD2 (6 bases). The V gene's germline CDR1 is ENHRY and CDR2 SYGVKD. The CDR3 has 14 amino acids. V was clipped by 10 bases and J by 0 bases, with 10 bases between them. The CDR3 region has the DNA TGTGCCACCGGGACTCTCTCTGGGGCCAACGTCCTGACTTTC. It is translated as CATGTLSGANVLTF.

This chain joins TRBV6-1 and TRBJ2-1, with 12 bases identical to TRBD2. CDR1 and CDR2 (germline): MNHNS, SASEGT. The CDR3 length is 15 residues. The V and J ends lost 6 bases and 4 bases, in that order; junction bases with no gene match: 4. This CDR3 reads CASSLAGGTYNEQFF. The CDR3 nucleotides read TGTGCCAGCAGCCTAGCGGGGGGGACGTACAATGAGCAGTTCTTC.

This clonotype was seen once. The chain couples TRBV6-2 or TRBV6-3 to TRBJ2-3; D is possibly TRBD1 (6 bases). The CDR3 spans 16 residues. V shed 8 bases and J shed 2 bases, with 20 bases lying between them. The V gene's germline CDR1 is MNHEY and CDR2 SVGEGT. DNA of the CDR3: TGTGCCAGCGGTCCGGGACACGACTCTATCACAGATACGCAGTATTTT. Translating it yields CASGPGHDSITDTQYF.

This clonotype showed up many times. This chain links TRBV7-9 with TRBJ1-5; D is unclear. From germline, CDR1 is SEHNR and CDR2 FQNEAQ (reference sequence). The length of the CDR3 is 15 residues. The V end lost 1 base, the J end lost 3 bases, and 10 bases lay between the germline ends. CDR3 DNA: TGTGCCAGCAGCTTAGTTGGCCGCACCAATCAGCCCCAGCATTTT. Translated: CASSLVGRTNQPQHF.

V is TRBV6-2 or TRBV6-3 and J is TRBJ2-7; tentative D call: TRBD1 (5 bases). The V gene's germline CDR1 is MNHEY and CDR2 SVGEGT. This CDR3 has 14 residues. Trimming took off 7 bases at V and 3 bases at J, with 16 bases between the two ends. CDR3 residues: CASTIGVPIYEQYF. The CDR3 DNA reads TGTGCCAGCACCATAGGGGTCCCTATCTACGAGCAGTACTTC.

The chain employs TRBV28 and TRBJ2-1, with 9 bases matching TRBD2. The V gene end was trimmed by 11 bases and the J gene end by 8 bases; junction bases not matched to a gene: 13. The CDR3 consists of 14 residues. Germline CDR1 is MDHEN and CDR2 is SYDVKM. Written as DNA, the CDR3 is TGTGCCTGCGGGGGGGGGCTAGCAGGGGATGAGCAGTTCTTC. Its protein product is CACGGGLAGDEQFF.

V usage is TRBV9 and J usage is TRBJ2-5; TRBD1 aligns across 8 bases. There are 17 residues in the CDR3. V lost 3 bases to trimming and J lost 5 bases; unmatched junction nucleotides: 15. Per germline, CDR1 SGDLS and CDR2 YYNGEE. The CDR3 coding sequence is TGTGCCAGCAGCGCACGAACGGCCACAGGGGGGAGGGAGACCCAGTACTTC. Residues: CASSARTATGGRETQYF.

This clonotype was seen only a few times. The CDR3 reads CASTPERGYEQYF. CDR3 nucleotides: TGTGCCAGCACTCCCGAGAGGGGGTACGAGCAGTACTTC. The chain uses TRBV28 and TRBJ2-7; D perhaps matches TRBD1 (6 bases). CDR3 length: 13 amino acids. V lost 7 bases and J lost 4, with 14 bases in between. Germline V CDR1 and CDR2: MDHEN, SYDVKM.

This clonotype has just a few counts. This rearrangement joins TRBV29-1 to TRBJ2-3, with unresolved D. Trimming removed 2 bases at V and 1 base at J, with 4 bases between. This CDR3 is built from 12 residues. Germline loops: CDR1 SQVTM, CDR2 ANQGSEA. The CDR3 sequence: CSVELGTDTQYF. The CDR3, as DNA: TGCAGCGTTGAACTGGGCACAGATACGCAGTATTTT.

The rearrangement joins TRBV11-3 to TRBJ2-5; unclear D gene. The germline V and J ends were trimmed by 5 bases and 3 bases, with 10 bases remaining between them. This CDR3 contains 13 residues. Germline V lookup: CDR1 SGHNT, CDR2 YENEEA. The CDR3 protein is CASSLYGEETQYF. The CDR3, as DNA: TGTGCCAGCAGCCTTTATGGGGAAGAGACCCAGTACTTC.

This clonotype was seen at least ten times. This chain uses TRBV12-3 or TRBV12-4 with TRBJ1-1; 7 bases agree with TRBD1. With V trimmed by 4 bases and J by 11 bases, 10 bases remained unmatched. The CDR3 consists of 13 residues. This CDR3 is CASSSIQGPRAFF. The CDR3, as DNA: TGTGCCAGCAGTTCGATACAGGGGCCGAGGGCTTTCTTT.

This clonotype turned up a few times. The V gene is TRBV29-1, the J gene TRBJ1-1; D is unclear. The CDR3 length is 11 residues. Per germline, CDR1 SQVTM and CDR2 ANQGSEA. V was pared by 2 bases and J by 3 bases, with 4 bases between. The CDR3 region is CSVEWDTEAFF. CDR3 nucleotides: TGCAGCGTTGAATGGGACACTGAAGCTTTCTTT.

Ten or more counts support this clonotype. The chain employs TRBV4-3 and TRBJ2-1, with TRBD1 as a possible D gene (6 bases). V shed 4 bases and J shed 2 bases, with 18 bases lying between them. CDR1 LGHNA and CDR2 YSLEER come from the germline V gene. CDR3 length: 17 residues. For the CDR3, the DNA is TGCGCCAGCAGCCGAGTGCTTCAGGGGTTCGCCTACAATGAGCAGTTCTTC. Translation gives CASSRVLQGFAYNEQFF.

This clonotype has ten or more counts. The CDR3 here is CASSLWRVEAFF. CDR3 nucleotide sequence: TGTGCCAGCAGCTTGTGGAGGGTTGAAGCTTTCTTT. This chain connects TRBV5-6 to TRBJ1-1; D call uncertain. The germline V gene has CDR1 SGHDT and CDR2 YYEEEE. With 1 base removed from V and 7 bases from J, the gap between germline ends came to 8 bases. The CDR3 sequence is 12 residues long.

The rearrangement links TRBV6-5 to TRBJ1-2; TRBD1 matches at 9 bases. Germline CDR1 and CDR2: MNHEY and SVGAGI. The CDR3 extends over 14 amino acids. J gave up 4 bases and V 4 bases, and 4 bases lay outside the gene matches. In DNA, the CDR3 is TGTGCCAGCAGTTCACAGGGGGCAGGCTATGGCTACACCTTC. Its translation is CASSSQGAGYGYTF.